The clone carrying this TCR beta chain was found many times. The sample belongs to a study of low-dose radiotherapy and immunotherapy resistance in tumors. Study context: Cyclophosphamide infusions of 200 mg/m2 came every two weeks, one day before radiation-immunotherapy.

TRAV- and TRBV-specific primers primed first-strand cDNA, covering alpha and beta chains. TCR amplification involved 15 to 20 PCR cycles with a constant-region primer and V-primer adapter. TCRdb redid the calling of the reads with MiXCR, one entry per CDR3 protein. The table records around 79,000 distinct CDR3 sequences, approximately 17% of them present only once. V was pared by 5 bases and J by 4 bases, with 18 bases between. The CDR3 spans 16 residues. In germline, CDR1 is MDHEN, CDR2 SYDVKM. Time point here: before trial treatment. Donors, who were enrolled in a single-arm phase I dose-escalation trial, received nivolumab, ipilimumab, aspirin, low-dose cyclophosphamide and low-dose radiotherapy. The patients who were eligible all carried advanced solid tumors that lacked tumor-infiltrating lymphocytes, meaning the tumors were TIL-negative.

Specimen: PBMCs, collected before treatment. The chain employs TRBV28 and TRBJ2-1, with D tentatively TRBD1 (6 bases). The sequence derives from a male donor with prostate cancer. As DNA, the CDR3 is TGTGCCAGCAGTGACCTAGCCGGGACATTTTACAATGAGCAGTTCTTC. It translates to CASSDLAGTFYNEQFF.